This T cell receptor beta chain derives from a study of T cell responses to AZD1222 COVID-19 vaccine. Study conclusions and caveats: Only 6 or 7 AZD1222 recipients tested seropositive at baseline.

TCRdb's copy holds only in-frame clones and misses some; the assay was immunoSEQ multiplex PCR. The data hold fewer than 200,000 clones, with 90% to 95% observed a single time. Concerning this clone: Its target is unknown.

V was clipped by 2 bases and J by 13 bases, with 14 bases between them. Germline-derived CDR1 and CDR2 are LGHDT and YNNKEL (reference sequence). This CDR3 region has 13 residues. The sample consisted of peripheral blood, taken 28 days after the second AZD1222 dose. This TCR was sampled from an adult who received the AZD1222 COVID-19 vaccine. V usage is TRBV3-1 (or the pseudogene TRBV3-2) and J usage is TRBJ2-2; possibly TRBD1 or TRBD2 for D (5 bases each). The CDR3 coding sequence is TGTGCCAGCAGCCAAAACGTAGGGGCGGGGCTGTTTTTT. This translates into CASSQNVGAGLFF.